These 21 T cell receptor beta chains came from one sample sequenced in a study of Graves' ophthalmopathy and Graves' hyperthyroidism (dated by TCRdb to 2017 to 2018). Instrument on record: Illumina HiSeq 2000. TCR beta CDR3 regions were amplified from RNA transcripts for repertoire sequencing. The first round of RT-PCR was done with HTBI primers and the Qiagen OneStep RT-PCR kit, and was followed by a second round of multiplex PCR, then size selection and purification. Using fastp trimming at Q25 and MiXCR clonotype assembly, TCRdb reanalyzed the public sequencing data and kept in-frame beta chains. Rows merge per CDR3 protein into single entries with the most common DNA and genes. This sample comprises 500,000 to 700,000 distinct CDR3 sequences, about 24% of them detected only once. In total, the top ten clones hold more than 5.5% of the sample. The material sequenced was peripheral blood. Receptor source: a young woman with stable Graves' hyperthyroidism. Some clones in this sample may be carry-over from other donors' samples. Donor details come from another sample of the same person, matched by shared clones.

A few counts support this clonotype. A read error may explain this, as a much larger clone is one base away. The CDR3 ends on some other residue instead of the conserved phenylalanine or tryptophan, so this is likely a read error. The chain has TRBV12-3 or TRBV12-4 and TRBJ2-7, with TRBD2 as a possible D gene (6 bases). V was cut by 6 bases and J by 4 bases, with 16 bases left in between. The CDR3 runs 14 residues. The CDR3 nucleotides are TGTGCCAGCAGCCTAGGACGGGGGATATACGAGCAGTACCTC. This codes for CASSLGRGIYEQYL.

The V gene is TRBV4-1, the J gene TRBJ1-2; 10 bases map to TRBD1. After removal of 5 bases from V and 5 bases from J, the junction contained 11 bases not matched to a gene. The CDR3 extends over 16 amino acids. Germline V lookup: CDR1 MGHRA, CDR2 YSYEKL. CDR3 loop: CASSVPTGGDRYGYTF. CDR3 bases: TGCGCCAGCAGCGTCCCGACAGGGGGCGATAGGTATGGCTACACCTTC.

This clonotype was seen ten or more times. The genes are TRBV6-1 and TRBJ2-7; perhaps TRBD1 as D (6 bases). The CDR3 is 15 amino acids. Per the germline V gene, CDR1 is MNHNS and CDR2 is SASEGT. V lost 4 bases to trimming and J lost 1 base, with 14 bases between them. CDR3 bases: TGTGCCAGCAGTGCGGACCGGGACATTTCCTACGAGCAGTACTTC. It codes for CASSADRDISYEQYF.

V is TRBV7-9 and J is TRBJ2-2; no reliable D call. There are 13 residues in the CDR3. Trimming removed 5 bases from V and 6 bases from J, with 10 bases in between. Germline CDR1 SEHNR, CDR2 FQNEAQ (reference sequence). This CDR3 reads CASSPRSSGELFF. CDR3 DNA: TGTGCCAGCAGCCCCCGGAGTTCCGGGGAGCTGTTTTTT.

The rearrangement joins TRBV20-1 to TRBJ1-6, with D perhaps TRBD1 (6 bases). The CDR3 spans 17 residues. Germline V gene sequence: CDR1 DFQATT, CDR2 SNEGSKA (reference sequence). Trimming removed 3 bases at V and 0 bases at J, with 15 bases between. Here the CDR3 reads CSASTQGSRSYNSPLHF. The DNA for the CDR3 is TGCAGTGCTAGTACGCAGGGGAGTCGCTCCTATAATTCACCCCTCCACTTT.

In this sample, this clonotype turned up once. The rearrangement joins TRBV6-1 to TRBJ1-1; 12 bases map to TRBD1. The CDR3 consists of 15 residues. Losses at the gene ends were 7 bases for V and 4 bases for J; bases not matched to a gene: 7. Germline CDR1 and CDR2: MNHNS and SASEGT. The CDR3 DNA reads as TGTGCCAGCAACCCGGGACAGGGGGCAGTCACTGAAGCTTTCTTT. Protein product: CASNPGQGAVTEAFF.

The V and J genes are TRBV12-3 or TRBV12-4 and TRBJ1-2; TRBD1 matches 7 bases. The V gene end was trimmed by 6 bases and the J gene end by 13 bases; junction bases not matched to a gene: 11. The CDR3 spans 12 residues. The CDR3 sequence is CASSLGTAGVTF. DNA of the CDR3: TGTGCCAGCAGCCTGGGGACAGCGGGGGTCACCTTC.

Regarding this clonotype: This could be a read error, since a much larger clone is one nucleotide away. The gene calls are TRBV12-3 or TRBV12-4 and TRBJ1-6; no firm D call. CDR3 length: 18 residues. CDR3 bases: TGTGCCAGCAGACTGAGGGTCAGCTTTAGCTCCTATAATTCACACCTCCACTTT. This codes for CASRLRVSFSSYNSHLHF.

J is TRBJ1-2 and V is TRBV28, with 10 bases that match TRBD1. Germline V gives CDR1 MDHEN, CDR2 SYDVKM. The ends lost 7 bases at V and 8 bases at J; junction bases unmatched: 10. This CDR3 has 14 residues. The CDR3 bases are TGTGCCAGCATCGCCGGGACAGGGGTCGGGGGCTACACCTTC. Amino acids: CASIAGTGVGGYTF.

The table lists this clonotype with many counts. The V call is TRBV11-2, the J call TRBJ2-7; D not certain. V was cut by 6 bases and J by 0 bases, with 15 bases left in between. The CDR3 consists of 15 residues. Germline-derived CDR1 and CDR2 are SGHAT and FQNNGV. The CDR3 sequence is CASSPRRPSSYEQYF. Written as DNA, the CDR3 is TGTGCCAGCAGTCCGCGTCGCCCTAGCTCCTACGAGCAGTACTTC.

The V call is TRBV5-1, the J call TRBJ2-2, with D perhaps matching TRBD1 (5 bases). Trimming shortened V by 1 base and J by 7 bases, and 14 bases separated the two germline ends. Per germline, CDR1 SGHRS and CDR2 YFSETQ. The CDR3 is made up of 15 amino acids. The CDR3 loop is CASSLSRRDGGELFF. CDR3 sequence (DNA): TGCGCCAGCAGCTTGTCGCGCAGGGATGGCGGGGAGCTGTTTTTT.

For this clonotype: This sequence may be a read error, since a much larger clone differs from it by one base. V and J are TRBV19 and TRBJ1-1, with TRBD1 matching 7 bases. With 5 bases clipped from V and 3 bases from J, the junction kept 6 bases outside the gene matches. Germline V gene sequence: CDR1 LNHDA, CDR2 SQIVND (reference sequence). CDR3 length: 14 amino acids. CDR3 amino acids: CASSVWDSYTEAFF. In DNA, the CDR3 is TGTGCCAGTAGTGTCTGGGACAGTTACACTGAAGCTTTCTTT.

The rearrangement links TRBV13 to TRBJ1-1; TRBD1 aligns across 7 bases. The ends lost 0 bases at V and 7 bases at J; junction bases unmatched: 5. This CDR3 contains 14 residues. Germline lookup yields CDR1 PRHDT and CDR2 FYEKMQ (reference sequence). The CDR3 nucleotides are TGTGCCAGCAGCTTAGGAGGGGGCGCCGGTGAAGCTTTCTTT. It encodes CASSLGGGAGEAFF. Full variable domain (missing parts from reference TRBV13 and TRBJ1-1): AAGVIQSPRHLIKEKRETATLKCYPIPRHDTVYWYQQGPGQDPQFLISFYEKMQSDKGSIPDRFSAQQFSDYHSELNMSSLELGDSALYFCASSLGGGAGEAFFGQGTRLTVV.

This clonotype was recorded many times. The CDR3 DNA sequence: TGTGCCAGCAGTAAAGAACGTTTTTTGAGGGAGACCCAGTACTTC. Protein product: CASSKERFLRETQYF. The genes are TRBV6-1 and TRBJ2-5; no definite D call. The CDR3 runs 15 residues. CDR1 MNHNS and CDR2 SASEGT come from the germline V gene. V lost 5 bases and J 5 bases, leaving 18 bases between the germline ends.

This clonotype has at least ten counts. This rearrangement joins TRBV6-1 to TRBJ1-1, with unresolved D. CDR1 MNHNS and CDR2 SASEGT come from the germline V gene. The V end was cut by 8 bases, the J end by 0 bases, with 7 bases between. This CDR3 has 12 residues. The CDR3 here is CASLGVNTEAFF. DNA of the CDR3: TGTGCCAGCCTCGGTGTGAACACTGAAGCTTTCTTT.

This clonotype has more than one count but fewer than ten. CDR3 sequence: CAWSAHGQLGNQPQHF. In DNA, the CDR3 is TGTGCCTGGAGCGCCCACGGCCAACTTGGCAATCAGCCCCAGCATTTT. This sequence joins TRBV30 and TRBJ1-5, with D uncertain. The CDR3 has 16 residues. Germline values: CDR1 GTSNPN, CDR2 SVGIG (reference sequence). V was cut by 3 bases and J by 2 bases, with 17 bases left in between. The complete variable domain, with remaining parts taken from reference TRBV30 and TRBJ1-5, reads SQTIHQWPATLVQPVGSPLSLECTVEGTSNPNLYWYRQAAGRGLQLLFYSVGIGQISSEVPQNLSASRPQDRQFILSSKKLLLSDSGFYLCAWSAHGQLGNQPQHFGDGTRLSIL.

The chain couples TRBV11-3 to TRBJ2-2; maybe TRBD2 (7 bases). Germline values: CDR1 SGHNT, CDR2 YENEEA. The V end was cut by 2 bases, the J end by 6 bases, with 16 bases between. The CDR3 extends over 16 amino acids. The CDR3 nucleotides are TGTGCCAGCAGCTTATACCTCGGGGGGCGCGCCGGGGAGCTGTTTTTT. This codes for CASSLYLGGRAGELFF.

The sample holds a few counts of this clonotype. A much larger clone lies a single base off, so this may be a read error. V is TRBV6-1 and J is TRBJ2-2; D not certain. CDR1 MNHNS and CDR2 SASEGT come from the germline V gene. V gave up 3 bases and J gave up 5 bases, with 4 bases separating them. The CDR3 extends over 12 amino acids. The CDR3 region has the DNA TGTGCCAGCAGTGATGGGACCGGGGAGCTGTTTTTT. Amino acid sequence: CASSDGTGELFF.

This clonotype appeared many times. The V call is TRBV9, the J call TRBJ2-5; D is unresolved. CDR3 size: 14 residues. From germline, CDR1 is SGDLS and CDR2 YYNGEE. V was pared by 0 bases and J by 2 bases, with 8 bases between. The CDR3 DNA sequence: TGTGCCAGCAGCGTAGCTGGCAGGCAAGAGACCCAGTACTTC. Translating gives CASSVAGRQETQYF.

This clonotype showed up many times. The chain carries TRBV12-3 or TRBV12-4 and TRBJ2-7; 9 nucleotides agree with TRBD2. V was clipped by 8 bases and J by 4 bases; unmatched bases: 9. CDR3 length: 14 amino acids. The CDR3 nucleotides are TGTGCCAGCTGGAACCCGACTAGCGGATACGAGCAGTACTTC. Translated, it gives CASWNPTSGYEQYF.

This clonotype was counted at least ten times. Here the CDR3 DNA reads TGTGCCAGCAGGGGAACCGGGACAGGGGACTGTGGCTACACCTTC. Amino acid sequence: CASRGTGTGDCGYTF. The rearrangement links TRBV12-3 or TRBV12-4 to TRBJ1-2; 10 positions agree with TRBD1. Trimming took 6 bases from V and 7 from J; bases not matched to a gene: 11. This CDR3 contains 15 residues.